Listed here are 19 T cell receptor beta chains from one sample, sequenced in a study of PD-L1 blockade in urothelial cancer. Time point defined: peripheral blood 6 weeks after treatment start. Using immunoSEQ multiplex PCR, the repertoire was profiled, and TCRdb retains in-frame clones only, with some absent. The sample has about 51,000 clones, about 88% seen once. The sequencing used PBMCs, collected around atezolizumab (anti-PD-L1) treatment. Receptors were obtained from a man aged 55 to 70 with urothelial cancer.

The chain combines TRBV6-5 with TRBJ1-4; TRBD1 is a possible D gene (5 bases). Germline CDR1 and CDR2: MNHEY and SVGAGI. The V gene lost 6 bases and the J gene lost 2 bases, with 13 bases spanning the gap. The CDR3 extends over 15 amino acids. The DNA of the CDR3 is TGTGCCAGCAGCAGACAGTTTGCCACTAATGAAAAACTGTTTTTT. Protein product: CASSRQFATNEKLFF.

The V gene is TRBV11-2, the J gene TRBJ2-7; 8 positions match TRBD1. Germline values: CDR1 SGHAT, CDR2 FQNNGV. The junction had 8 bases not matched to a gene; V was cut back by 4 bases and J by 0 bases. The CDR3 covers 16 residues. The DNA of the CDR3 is TGTGCCAGCAGCTCCTGGACAGGGACCAGCTCCTACGAGCAGTACTTC. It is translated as CASSSWTGTSSYEQYF.

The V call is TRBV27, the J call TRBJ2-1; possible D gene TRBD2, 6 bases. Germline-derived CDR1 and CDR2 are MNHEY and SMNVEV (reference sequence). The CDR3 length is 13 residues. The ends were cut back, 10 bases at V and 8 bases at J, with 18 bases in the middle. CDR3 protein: CATSWRAADEQFF. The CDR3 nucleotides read TGTGCCACCTCTTGGAGGGCCGCGGATGAGCAGTTCTTC.

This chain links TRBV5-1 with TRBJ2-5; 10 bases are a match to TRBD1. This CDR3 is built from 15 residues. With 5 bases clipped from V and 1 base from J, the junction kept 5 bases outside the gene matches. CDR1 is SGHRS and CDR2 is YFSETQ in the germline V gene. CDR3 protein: CASRSGQGGQETQYF. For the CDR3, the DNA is TGCGCCAGCAGATCCGGACAGGGGGGCCAAGAGACCCAGTACTTC.

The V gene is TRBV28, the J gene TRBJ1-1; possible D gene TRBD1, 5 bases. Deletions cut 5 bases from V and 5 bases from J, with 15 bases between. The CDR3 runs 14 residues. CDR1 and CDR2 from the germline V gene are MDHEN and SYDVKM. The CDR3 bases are TGTGCCAGCAGTCCTGCCCGGGGGAAAACTGAAGCTTTCTTT. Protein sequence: CASSPARGKTEAFF.

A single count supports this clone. This CDR3 reads CASSHNGHATNYGYTF. In DNA, the CDR3 is TGTGCCAGCAGTCACAATGGACACGCAACTAACTATGGCTACACCTTC. This chain joins TRBV28 and TRBJ1-2, with D perhaps matching TRBD1 (5 bases). Trimming cost V 5 bases and J 0 bases, with 16 bases left between them. The CDR3 runs 16 residues. Germline V CDR1 and CDR2: MDHEN, SYDVKM.

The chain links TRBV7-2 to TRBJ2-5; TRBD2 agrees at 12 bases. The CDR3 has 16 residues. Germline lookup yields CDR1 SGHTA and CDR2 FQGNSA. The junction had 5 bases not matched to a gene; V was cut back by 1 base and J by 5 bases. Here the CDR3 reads CASSLGSSGRGETQYF. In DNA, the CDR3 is TGTGCCAGCAGCTTAGGGTCTAGCGGGAGGGGGGAGACCCAGTACTTC.

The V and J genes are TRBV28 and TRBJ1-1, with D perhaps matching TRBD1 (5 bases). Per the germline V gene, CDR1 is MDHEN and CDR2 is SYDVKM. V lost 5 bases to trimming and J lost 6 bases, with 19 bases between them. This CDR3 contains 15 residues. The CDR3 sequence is CASSPRWGRESEAFF. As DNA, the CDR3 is TGTGCCAGCAGTCCTCGTTGGGGCAGGGAATCTGAAGCTTTCTTT.

CDR3 nucleotides: TGTGCCAGCAGCTTTACGGGGGGGAACACTGAAGCTTTCTTT. Protein product: CASSFTGGNTEAFF. V and J are TRBV7-9 and TRBJ1-1; a weak D match, TRBD1 (5 bases). CDR3 length: 14 amino acids. Germline CDR1 is SEHNR and CDR2 is FQNEAQ (reference sequence). Trimming took 3 bases from V and 1 from J, leaving 9 bases between them.

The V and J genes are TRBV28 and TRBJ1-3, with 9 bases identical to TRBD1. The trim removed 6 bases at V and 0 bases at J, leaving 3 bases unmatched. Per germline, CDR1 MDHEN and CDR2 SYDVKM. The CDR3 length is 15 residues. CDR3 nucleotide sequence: TGTGCCAGCAGGACAGGGGGGAGCTCTGGAAACACCATATATTTT. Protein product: CASRTGGSSGNTIYF.

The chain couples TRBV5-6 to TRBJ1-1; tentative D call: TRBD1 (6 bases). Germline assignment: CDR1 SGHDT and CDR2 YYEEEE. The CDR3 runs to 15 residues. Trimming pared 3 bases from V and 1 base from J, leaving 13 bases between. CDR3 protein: CASSSGAGANTEAFF. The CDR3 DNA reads TGTGCCAGCAGCTCGGGCGCAGGGGCGAACACTGAAGCTTTCTTT.

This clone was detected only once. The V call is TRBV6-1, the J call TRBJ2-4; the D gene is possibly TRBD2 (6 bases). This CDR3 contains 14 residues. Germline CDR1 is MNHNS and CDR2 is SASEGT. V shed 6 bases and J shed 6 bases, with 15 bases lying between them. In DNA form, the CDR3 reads TGTGCCAGCAGGGGGGGACGGGTCGGAAACATTCAGTACTTC. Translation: CASRGGRVGNIQYF.

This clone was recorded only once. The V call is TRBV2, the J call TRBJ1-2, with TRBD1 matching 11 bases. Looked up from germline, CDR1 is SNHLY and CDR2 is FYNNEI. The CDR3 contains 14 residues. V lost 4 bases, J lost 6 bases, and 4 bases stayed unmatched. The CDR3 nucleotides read TGTGCCAGCAGTGGAGGACAGGGGGCGGATGGCTACACCTTC. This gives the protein CASSGGQGADGYTF. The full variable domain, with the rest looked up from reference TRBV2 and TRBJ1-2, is EPEVTQTPSHQVTQMGQEVILRCVPISNHLYFYWYRQILGQKVEFLVSFYNNEISEKSEIFDDQFSVERPDGSNFTLKIRSTKLEDSAMYFCASSGGQGADGYTFGSGTRLTVV.

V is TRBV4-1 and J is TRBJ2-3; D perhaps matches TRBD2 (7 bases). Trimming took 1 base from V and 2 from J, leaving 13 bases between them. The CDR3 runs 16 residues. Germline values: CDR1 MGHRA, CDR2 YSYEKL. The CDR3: CASSQARGANTDTQYF. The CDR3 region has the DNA TGCGCCAGCAGCCAAGCTCGGGGGGCGAACACAGATACGCAGTATTTT.

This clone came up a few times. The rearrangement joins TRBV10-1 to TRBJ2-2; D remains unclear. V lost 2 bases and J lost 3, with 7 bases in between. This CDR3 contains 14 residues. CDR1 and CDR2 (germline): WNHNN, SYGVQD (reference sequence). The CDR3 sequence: CASSERYDTGELFF. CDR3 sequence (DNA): TGCGCCAGCAGTGAGCGGTACGACACCGGGGAGCTGTTTTTT.

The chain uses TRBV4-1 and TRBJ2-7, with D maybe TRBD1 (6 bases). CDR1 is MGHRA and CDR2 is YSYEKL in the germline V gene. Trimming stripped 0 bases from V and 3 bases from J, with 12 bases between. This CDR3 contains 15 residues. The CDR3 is CASSQEWGQGYEQYF. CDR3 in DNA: TGCGCCAGCAGCCAAGAATGGGGGCAGGGCTACGAGCAGTACTTC.

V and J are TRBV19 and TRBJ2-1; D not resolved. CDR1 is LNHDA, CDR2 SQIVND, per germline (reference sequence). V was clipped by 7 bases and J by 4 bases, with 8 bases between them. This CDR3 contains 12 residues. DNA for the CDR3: TGTGCCAGTACCGCGGCGTACAATGAGCAGTTCTTC. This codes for CASTAAYNEQFF.

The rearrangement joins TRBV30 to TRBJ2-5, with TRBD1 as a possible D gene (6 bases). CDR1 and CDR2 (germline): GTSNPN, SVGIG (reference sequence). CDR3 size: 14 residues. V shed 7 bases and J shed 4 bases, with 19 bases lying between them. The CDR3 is CASAPQGNSETQYF. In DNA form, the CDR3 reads TGTGCCTCCGCCCCGCAGGGGAATTCAGAGACCCAGTACTTC.

This CDR3 is CASSEAGTSGLNEQFF. In DNA, the CDR3 is TGTGCCAGCAGTGAGGCAGGGACTAGCGGCCTCAATGAGCAGTTCTTC. The chain employs TRBV6-1 and TRBJ2-1, with 11 bases aligning to TRBD2. Germline V gives CDR1 MNHNS, CDR2 SASEGT. The CDR3 length is 16 residues. The ends lost 3 bases at V and 6 bases at J; junction bases unmatched: 7.